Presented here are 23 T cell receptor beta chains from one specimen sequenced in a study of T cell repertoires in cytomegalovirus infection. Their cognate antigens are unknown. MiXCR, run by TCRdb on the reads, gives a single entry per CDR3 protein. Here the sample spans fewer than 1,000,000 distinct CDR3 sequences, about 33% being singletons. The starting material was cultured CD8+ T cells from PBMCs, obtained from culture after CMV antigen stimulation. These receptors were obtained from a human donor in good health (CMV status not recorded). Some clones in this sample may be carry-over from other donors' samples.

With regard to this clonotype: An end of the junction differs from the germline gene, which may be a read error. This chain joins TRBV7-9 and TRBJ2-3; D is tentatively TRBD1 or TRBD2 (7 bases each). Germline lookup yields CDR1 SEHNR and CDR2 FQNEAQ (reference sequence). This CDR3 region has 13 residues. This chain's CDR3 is CACRGGRADTQYF. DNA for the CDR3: TGTGCCTGCAGGGGGGGGCGCGCAGATACGCAGTATTTT.

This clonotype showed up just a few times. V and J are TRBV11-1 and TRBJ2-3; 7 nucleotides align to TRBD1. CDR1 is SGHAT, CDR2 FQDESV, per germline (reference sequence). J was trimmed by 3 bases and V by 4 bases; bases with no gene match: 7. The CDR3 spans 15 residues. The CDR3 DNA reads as TGTGCCAGCAGCTATCGGAACAGGGGTACAGATACGCAGTATTTT. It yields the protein CASSYRNRGTDTQYF. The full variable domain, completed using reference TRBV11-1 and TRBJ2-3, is EAEVAQSPRYKITEKSQAVAFWCDPISGHATLYWYRQILGQGPELLVQFQDESVVDDSQLPKDRFSAERLKGVDSTLKIQPAELGDSAMYLCASSYRNRGTDTQYFGPGTRLTVL.

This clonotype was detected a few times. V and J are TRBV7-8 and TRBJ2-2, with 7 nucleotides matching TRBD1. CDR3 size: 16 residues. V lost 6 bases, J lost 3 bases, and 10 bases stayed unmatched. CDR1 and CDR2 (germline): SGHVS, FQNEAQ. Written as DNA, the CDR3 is TGTGCCAGCAGTCCAACAAGGGACAGTCACACCGGGGAGCTGTTTTTT. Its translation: CASSPTRDSHTGELFF.

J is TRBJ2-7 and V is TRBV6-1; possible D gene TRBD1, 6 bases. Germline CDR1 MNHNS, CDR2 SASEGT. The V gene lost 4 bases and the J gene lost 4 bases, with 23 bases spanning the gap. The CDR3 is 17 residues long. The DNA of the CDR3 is TGTGCCAGCAGTGGGACCACAGGGCTCACGGGCCCGTACGAGCAGTACTTC. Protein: CASSGTTGLTGPYEQYF.

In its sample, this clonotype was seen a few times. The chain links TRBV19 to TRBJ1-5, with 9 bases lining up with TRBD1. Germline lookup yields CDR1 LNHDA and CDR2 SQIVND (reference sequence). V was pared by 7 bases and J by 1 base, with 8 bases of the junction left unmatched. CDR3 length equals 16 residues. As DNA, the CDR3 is TGTGCCAGTAAAACTACGGACAGGGGAAGCAATCAGCCCCAGCATTTT. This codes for CASKTTDRGSNQPQHF. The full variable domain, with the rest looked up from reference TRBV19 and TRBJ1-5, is DGGITQSPKYLFRKEGQNVTLSCEQNLNHDAMYWYRQDPGQGLRLIYYSQIVNDFQKGDIAEGYSVSREKKESFPLTVTSAQKNPTAFYLCASKTTDRGSNQPQHFGDGTRLSIL.

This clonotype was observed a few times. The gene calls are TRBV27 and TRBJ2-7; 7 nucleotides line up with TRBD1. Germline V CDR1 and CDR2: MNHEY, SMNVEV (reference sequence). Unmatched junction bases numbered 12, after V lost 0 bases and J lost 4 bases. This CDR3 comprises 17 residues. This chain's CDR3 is CASSLSASGQGVYEQYV. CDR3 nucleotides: TGTGCCAGCAGTTTATCGGCCTCAGGGCAGGGGGTTTACGAGCAGTACGTC.

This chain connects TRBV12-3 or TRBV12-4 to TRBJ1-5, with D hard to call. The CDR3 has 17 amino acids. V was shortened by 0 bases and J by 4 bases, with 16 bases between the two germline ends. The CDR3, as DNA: TGTGCCAGCAGTTTAGCGGTAGGTGACGGGGAGAATCAGCCCCAGCATTTT. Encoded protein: CASSLAVGDGENQPQHF.

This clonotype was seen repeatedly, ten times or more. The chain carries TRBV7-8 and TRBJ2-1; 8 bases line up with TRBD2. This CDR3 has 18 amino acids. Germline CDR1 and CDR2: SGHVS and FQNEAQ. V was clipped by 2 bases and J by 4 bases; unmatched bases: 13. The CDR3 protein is CASSLLPLREGHYNEQFF. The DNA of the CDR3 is TGTGCCAGCAGCTTACTCCCCCTACGGGAGGGCCATTACAATGAGCAGTTCTTC.

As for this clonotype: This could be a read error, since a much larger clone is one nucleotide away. The CDR3: CASSPFKRGADDNEQFF. CDR3 sequence (DNA): TGTGCCAGCAGCCCGTTCAAGCGGGGGGCAGACGACAATGAGCAGTTCTTC. This sequence joins TRBV7-6 and TRBJ2-1; 9 bases map to TRBD2. The CDR3 length is 17 residues. V shed 5 bases and J 5 bases; nucleotides not matched to a gene: 13. CDR1 and CDR2 from the germline V gene are SGHVS and FNYEAQ. Complete variable domain (other parts from reference TRBV7-6 and TRBJ2-1): GAGVSQSPRYKVTKRGQDVALRCDPISGHVSLYWYRQALGQGPEFLTYFNYEAQQDKSGLPNDRFSAERPEGSISTLTIQRTEQRDSAMYRCASSPFKRGADDNEQFFGPGTRLTVL.

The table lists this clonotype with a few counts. CDR3 nucleotide sequence: TGTGCCAGCAGTGCCGGGCCCGGCTACAATGAGCAGTTCTTC. Protein product: CASSAGPGYNEQFF. The chain uses TRBV6-4 and TRBJ2-1; D not certain. This CDR3 region has 14 residues. Trimming took off 4 bases at V and 3 bases at J, with 10 bases between the two ends. The germline CDR1 and CDR2 sequences are MRHNA and SNTAGT.

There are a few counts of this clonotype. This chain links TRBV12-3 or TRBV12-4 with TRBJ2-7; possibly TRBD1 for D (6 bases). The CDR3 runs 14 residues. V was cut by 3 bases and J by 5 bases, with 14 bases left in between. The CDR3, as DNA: TGTGCCAGCAGTTTGGCAGGGGTAATCCACGAGCAGTACTTC. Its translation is CASSLAGVIHEQYF.

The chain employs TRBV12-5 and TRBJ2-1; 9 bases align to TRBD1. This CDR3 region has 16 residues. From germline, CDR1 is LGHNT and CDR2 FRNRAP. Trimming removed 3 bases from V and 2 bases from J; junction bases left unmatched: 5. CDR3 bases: TGTGCTAGTGGTTTCGCCGGGACAGGGACCTACAATGAGCAGTTCTTC. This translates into CASGFAGTGTYNEQFF.

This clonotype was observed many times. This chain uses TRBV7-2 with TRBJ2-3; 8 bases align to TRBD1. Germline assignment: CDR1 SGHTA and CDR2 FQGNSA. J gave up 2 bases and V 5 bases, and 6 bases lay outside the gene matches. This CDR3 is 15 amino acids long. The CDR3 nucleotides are TGTGCCAGCAGCCCATGGGACAGGAACACAGATACGCAGTATTTT. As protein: CASSPWDRNTDTQYF. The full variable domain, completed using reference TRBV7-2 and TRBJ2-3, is GAGVSQSPSNKVTEKGKDVELRCDPISGHTALYWYRQSLGQGLEFLIYFQGNSAPDKSGLPSDRFSAERTGGSVSTLTIQRTQQEDSAVYLCASSPWDRNTDTQYFGPGTRLTVL.

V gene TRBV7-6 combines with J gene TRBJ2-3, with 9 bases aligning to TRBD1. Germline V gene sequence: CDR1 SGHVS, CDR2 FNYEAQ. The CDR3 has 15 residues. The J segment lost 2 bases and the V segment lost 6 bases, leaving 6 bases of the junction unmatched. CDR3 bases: TGTGCCAGCAGGGCGGGACAGGGCGACACAGATACGCAGTATTTT. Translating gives CASRAGQGDTDTQYF.

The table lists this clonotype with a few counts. Written as DNA, the CDR3 is TGTGCCAGTAGTATAGACGACGGGATCTATGGCTACACCTTC. Amino acids: CASSIDDGIYGYTF. The rearrangement uses TRBV19 and TRBJ1-2; D unclear. CDR1 is LNHDA and CDR2 is SQIVND in the germline V gene (reference sequence). The V gene lost 0 bases and the J gene lost 4 bases, with 9 bases spanning the gap. The length of the CDR3 is 14 residues. The full variable domain, rest sourced from reference TRBV19 and TRBJ1-2, is DGGITQSPKYLFRKEGQNVTLSCEQNLNHDAMYWYRQDPGQGLRLIYYSQIVNDFQKGDIAEGYSVSREKKESFPLTVTSAQKNPTAFYLCASSIDDGIYGYTFGSGTRLTVV.

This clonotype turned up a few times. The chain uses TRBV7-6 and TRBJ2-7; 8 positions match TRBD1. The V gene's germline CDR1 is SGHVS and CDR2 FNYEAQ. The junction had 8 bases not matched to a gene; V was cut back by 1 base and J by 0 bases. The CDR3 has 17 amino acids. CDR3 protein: CASSLDAGGWSSYEQYF. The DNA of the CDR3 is TGTGCCAGCAGCTTAGATGCAGGGGGCTGGAGCTCCTACGAGCAGTACTTC.

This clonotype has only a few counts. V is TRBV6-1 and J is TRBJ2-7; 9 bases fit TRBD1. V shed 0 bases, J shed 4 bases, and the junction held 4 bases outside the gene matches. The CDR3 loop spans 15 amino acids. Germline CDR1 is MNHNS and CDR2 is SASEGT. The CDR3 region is CASSEAPGQGYEQYV. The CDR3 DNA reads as TGTGCCAGCAGTGAAGCCCCGGGACAGGGTTACGAGCAGTACGTC.

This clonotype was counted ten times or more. The CDR3 DNA reads as TGCAGTGCTAGAGATATAGCGGGGGGGCTCACCGGGGAGCTGTTTTTT. Amino acids: CSARDIAGGLTGELFF. The V call is TRBV20-1, the J call TRBJ2-2, with 11 bases that match TRBD2. There are 16 residues in the CDR3. CDR1 and CDR2 (germline): DFQATT, SNEGSKA (reference sequence). Trimming cost V 0 bases and J 4 bases; bases outside gene matches: 4.

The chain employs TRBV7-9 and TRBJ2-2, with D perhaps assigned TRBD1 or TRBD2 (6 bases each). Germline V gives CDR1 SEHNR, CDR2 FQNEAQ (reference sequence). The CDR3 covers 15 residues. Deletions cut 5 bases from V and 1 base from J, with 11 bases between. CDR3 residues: CASSPGAKNTGELFF. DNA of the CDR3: TGTGCCAGCAGCCCGGGGGCCAAGAACACCGGGGAGCTGTTTTTT.

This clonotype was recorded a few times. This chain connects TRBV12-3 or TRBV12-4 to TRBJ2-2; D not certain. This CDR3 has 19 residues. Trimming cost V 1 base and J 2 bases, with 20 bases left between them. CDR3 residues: CASSLGQVFFSSNTGELFF. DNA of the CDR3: TGTGCCAGCAGTTTAGGCCAGGTTTTCTTTTCCTCTAACACCGGGGAGCTGTTTTTT.

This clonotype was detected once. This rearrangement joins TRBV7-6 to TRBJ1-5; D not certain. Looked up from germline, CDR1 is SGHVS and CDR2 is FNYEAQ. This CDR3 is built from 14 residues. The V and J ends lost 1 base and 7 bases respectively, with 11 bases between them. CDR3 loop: CASSLVPIEQPQHF. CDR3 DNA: TGTGCCAGCAGCTTAGTCCCGATAGAGCAGCCCCAGCATTTT. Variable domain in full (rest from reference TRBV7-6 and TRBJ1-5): GAGVSQSPRYKVTKRGQDVALRCDPISGHVSLYWYRQALGQGPEFLTYFNYEAQQDKSGLPNDRFSAERPEGSISTLTIQRTEQRDSAMYRCASSLVPIEQPQHFGDGTRLSIL.

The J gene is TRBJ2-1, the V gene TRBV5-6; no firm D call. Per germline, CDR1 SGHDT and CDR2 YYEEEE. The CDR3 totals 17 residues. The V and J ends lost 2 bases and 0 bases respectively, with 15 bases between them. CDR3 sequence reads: CASSFELGPNSYNEQFF. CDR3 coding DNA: TGTGCCAGCAGCTTCGAGTTGGGTCCAAACTCCTACAATGAGCAGTTCTTC.

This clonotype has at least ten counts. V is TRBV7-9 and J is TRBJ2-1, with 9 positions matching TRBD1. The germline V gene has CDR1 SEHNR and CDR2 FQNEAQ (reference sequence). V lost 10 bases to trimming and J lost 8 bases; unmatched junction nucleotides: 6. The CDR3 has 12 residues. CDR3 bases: TGTGCCACGGACAGGGGTCCGGATGAGCAGTTCTTC. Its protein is CATDRGPDEQFF.